Given below is one T cell receptor (beta chain) in context. Its cognate antigen is unknown. V lost 4 bases, J lost 0 bases, and 14 bases lay in between. The germline V gene has CDR1 SGHNT and CDR2 YYREEE (reference sequence). The CDR3 consists of 16 residues. This entry is derived from a study of shared clonotypes between healthy human individuals. As processed by the authors: ImmunoSEQ output lacked quality scores and full-length reads, limiting matched filtering. Data came from immunoSEQ multiplex PCR; TCRdb stores just in-frame clones and leaves some out. For V, J and clone size, that table is used; D and trimming come from the DNA. The data contain roughly 2.6 million clones, just over 90% of them singletons. Study-wide results and caveats: Clonotypes shared by all four sorted-subset donors had higher generation probabilities than non-shared clonotypes. Richness estimates generally favored naive over memory subsets.

Both subsets, CD45RA+ naive and CD45RA-negative memory, were split from the CD4+ cells. The rearrangement uses TRBV5-4 and TRBJ1-3, with D perhaps matching TRBD1 (5 bases). This receptor was identified in a man younger than 35 in good health. Sample: naive CD4+ T cells sorted from blood. Subset noted: CD45RA+ positively selected. The CDR3 DNA reads TGTGCCAGCAGCCGCACAGGAGCTTTCTCTGGAAACACCATATATTTT. Its translation: CASSRTGAFSGNTIYF.